This TCR beta chain came from a study of post-analysis software for immune sequencing data. Study overall: Patients with relapsing-remitting, secondary progressive and progressive-relapsing multiple sclerosis courses were all represented. Notes on the study in general: By F measure, samples from a shared preparation batch strongly co-clustered. TRBV segments more frequent in patients than in controls numbered roughly five and included TRBV5-6, TRBV5-1 and TRBV20-1. Significantly decreased normalized Chao1 diversity was recorded for multiple sclerosis patients relative to controls.

Only a few counts were recorded for this clonotype. Its antigen is not known. V trimming: 2 bases; J trimming: 4 bases; junction bases outside the gene matches: 7. Germline V gene lookup returns CDR1 DFQATT and CDR2 SNEGSKA (reference sequence). CDR3 size: 14 residues. Unique molecular identifiers had been added to the TCR beta cDNA libraries. Yield was roughly 500,000 cDNA molecules from around 1 to 9.1 million T cells. TCRdb fed the PCR reads into MiXCR, producing one record per CDR3 protein. The data show about 190,000 distinct CDR3 sequences, roughly 30% seen once. This sequence originates from a girl aged 2-17 years with multiple sclerosis. The chain carries TRBV20-1 and TRBJ1-1; 7 bases map to TRBD1. Material: blood. CDR3 coding DNA: TGCAGTGCTAGACAACAGGGGAGCGGCACTGAAGCTTTCTTT. Translation: CSARQQGSGTEAFF.